One sample yielded the 29 T cell receptor beta chains listed below, sequenced in a study of glioma-infiltrating T cells. Using RNA template, CDR3s of TCR alpha and beta were amplified with iRepertoire arm-PCR. Via MiXCR, TCRdb re-called the multiplex PCR reads, giving one row per CDR3 protein. The sample yields around 390,000 distinct CDR3 sequences, roughly two fifths seen once. The source material was glioma tissue, nonneoplastic brain tissue, or PBMCs (not recorded which). The receptors come from a human donor with low-grade glioma or glioblastoma, undergoing nonglioma brain surgery, or in good health (not recorded which).

The table lists this clonotype with many counts. The V call is TRBV6-2 or TRBV6-3, the J call TRBJ2-7, with 9 bases fitting TRBD2. Germline V lookup: CDR1 MNHEY, CDR2 SVGEGT. The trim removed 7 bases at V and 0 bases at J, leaving 13 bases unmatched. This CDR3 region has 17 residues. CDR3 region: CASTHPMTSGYSYEQYF. CDR3 nucleotide sequence: TGTGCCAGCACCCACCCCATGACTAGCGGTTACTCCTACGAGCAGTACTTC.

The V and J genes are TRBV20-1 and TRBJ1-2; TRBD1 is a possible D gene (5 bases). V was shortened by 3 bases and J by 8 bases, with 13 bases between the two germline ends. The germline V gene has CDR1 DFQATT and CDR2 SNEGSKA (reference sequence). This CDR3 has 12 amino acids. CDR3 sequence: CSASRQGWGYTF. The CDR3 region has the DNA TGCAGTGCTAGTAGGCAGGGATGGGGCTACACCTTC.

The chain uses TRBV20-1 and TRBJ1-1; perhaps TRBD1 as D (6 bases). Germline V gene data show CDR1 as DFQATT and CDR2 as SNEGSKA (reference sequence). The CDR3 loop spans 14 amino acids. V dropped 7 bases and J dropped 0 bases, with 15 bases sitting between them. As DNA, the CDR3 is TGCAGTGTTACTCGGGGGCCGGTGAACACTGAAGCTTTCTTT. Translated, it gives CSVTRGPVNTEAFF.

This clonotype was recorded a few times. The gene calls are TRBV29-1 and TRBJ2-1; 11 positions match TRBD1. Losses at the gene ends were 6 bases for V and 7 bases for J; bases not matched to a gene: 2. The CDR3 spans 12 residues. In germline, CDR1 is SQVTM, CDR2 ANQGSEA. For the CDR3, the DNA is TGCAGCGTCGGACAGGGGGCAAATGAGCAGTTCTTC. Translating it yields CSVGQGANEQFF.

This clonotype came up many times. The V and J genes are TRBV6-2 or TRBV6-3 and TRBJ2-7; TRBD1 agrees at 8 bases. This CDR3 has 15 residues. V shed 4 bases, J shed 0 bases, and the junction held 5 bases outside the gene matches. The germline V gene encodes CDR1 MNHEY and CDR2 SVGEGT. For the CDR3, the DNA is TGTGCCAGCAGTTTGCGACAGGGGTTCTCCTACGAGCAGTACTTC. This sequence encodes CASSLRQGFSYEQYF.

The genes are TRBV10-3 and TRBJ2-7; 7 bases are a match to TRBD2. The V gene end was trimmed by 3 bases and the J gene end by 2 bases; junction bases not matched to a gene: 4. The CDR3 loop spans 14 amino acids. Germline loops: CDR1 ENHRY, CDR2 SYGVKD. The CDR3 spells CAISELGGTYEQYF. The CDR3 region has the DNA TGTGCCATCAGTGAACTGGGGGGGACCTACGAGCAGTACTTC.

This chain joins TRBV19 and TRBJ1-3; D is ambiguous. The length of the CDR3 is 16 residues. The V end was cut by 3 bases, the J end by 1 base, with 13 bases between. Germline assignment: CDR1 LNHDA and CDR2 SQIVND (reference sequence). The CDR3 loop is CASSIGFRGSGNTIYF. The CDR3 region has the DNA TGTGCCAGTAGTATCGGGTTTCGAGGATCTGGAAACACCATATATTTT.

This clonotype was seen just once. This rearrangement joins TRBV6-1 to TRBJ2-7, with 7 bases matching TRBD1. The DNA end is more similar to TRBJ2-1, so the J call may be wrong. The CDR3 sequence is 13 residues long. CDR1 is MNHNS and CDR2 is SASEGT in the germline V gene. The DNA of the CDR3 is TGTGCCAGTCACCGACAGGGCTCCTACGAGCAGTTCTTC. It specifies CASHRQGSYEQFF.

The V call is TRBV27, the J call TRBJ2-2, with D perhaps TRBD1 (7 bases). Deletions cut 4 bases from V and 1 base from J, with 13 bases between. The CDR3 contains 16 residues. CDR1 MNHEY and CDR2 SMNVEV come from the germline V gene (reference sequence). CDR3 region: CASSSYRGGNTGELFF. CDR3 nucleotides: TGTGCCAGCAGTTCGTACAGGGGAGGGAACACCGGGGAGCTGTTTTTT.

This clonotype was picked up many times. The chain joins TRBV28 to TRBJ2-7; tentative D call: TRBD2 (6 bases). CDR3 length: 15 residues. V lost 2 bases and J 0 bases, leaving 11 bases between the germline ends. Germline V gene sequence: CDR1 MDHEN, CDR2 SYDVKM. In nucleotides, the CDR3 is TGTGCCAGCAGTTTACCGGGAGCCAGCTCCTACGAGCAGTACTTC. Translation gives CASSLPGASSYEQYF. Full variable domain (outside the CDR3, taken from reference TRBV28 and TRBJ2-7): DVKVTQSSRYLVKRTGEKVFLECVQDMDHENMFWYRQDPGLGLRLIYFSYDVKMKEKGDIPEGYSVSREKKERFSLILESASTNQTSMYLCASSLPGASSYEQYFGPGTRLTVT.

This clonotype was found many times. J is TRBJ2-7 and V is TRBV20-1, with D possibly being TRBD2 (6 bases). This CDR3 is 12 amino acids long. Germline V gene data show CDR1 as DFQATT and CDR2 as SNEGSKA (reference sequence). V shed 5 bases and J shed 3 bases, with 11 bases lying between them. The CDR3 sequence is CSALTRNYEQYF. In DNA, the CDR3 is TGCAGTGCTCTGACTAGAAACTACGAGCAGTACTTC.

A few counts support this clonotype. CDR3 region: CASSHRARTIPYEQYF. CDR3 nucleotide sequence: TGCGCCAGCAGCCACCGGGCCAGGACGATCCCTTACGAGCAGTACTTC. The chain combines TRBV4-1 with TRBJ2-7, with D unresolved. The germline V and J ends were trimmed by 3 bases and 4 bases, with 19 bases remaining between them. CDR3 size: 16 residues. Germline V gene data show CDR1 as MGHRA and CDR2 as YSYEKL.

In its sample, this clonotype was seen a few times. The J gene is TRBJ2-1, the V gene TRBV4-2, with TRBD2 matching over 9 bases. The CDR3 spans 16 residues. Per the germline V gene, CDR1 is LGHNA and CDR2 is YNFKEQ. Losses at the gene ends were 1 base for V and 6 bases for J; bases not matched to a gene: 7. The CDR3 reads CASSQVRASGINEQFF. The DNA for the CDR3 is TGTGCCAGCAGCCAAGTTAGAGCTAGCGGGATCAATGAGCAGTTCTTC.

On this clonotype itself: This may be a read error, as it is one base from a much larger clone. The rearrangement joins TRBV6-2 or TRBV6-3 to TRBJ2-1; tentatively, D is TRBD2 (6 bases). The CDR3 is 13 amino acids. V lost 6 bases, J lost 9 bases, and 15 bases lay in between. Looked up from germline, CDR1 is MNHEY and CDR2 is SVGEGT. The CDR3 DNA is TGTGCCAGCAGGAACACCGGGACTTTTGAGCAGTTCTTC. It specifies CASRNTGTFEQFF.

This clonotype was detected a few times. The rearrangement joins TRBV4-3 to TRBJ2-7, with D uncertain. V lost 6 bases and J 4 bases, leaving 19 bases between the germline ends. The CDR3 has 15 amino acids. CDR1 LGHNA and CDR2 YSLEER come from the germline V gene. CDR3 protein: CASSEDIVGSYEQYF. The CDR3 DNA reads as TGCGCCAGCAGTGAGGATATAGTGGGCTCTTACGAGCAGTACTTC.

The table lists this clonotype with a few counts. This rearrangement joins TRBV28 to TRBJ2-3; 9 nucleotides agree with TRBD1. The CDR3 runs 14 residues. The V gene end was trimmed by 3 bases and the J gene end by 6 bases; junction bases not matched to a gene: 4. Germline loops: CDR1 MDHEN, CDR2 SYDVKM. The CDR3 nucleotides read TGTGCCAGCAGTTTCACAGGGGGCGTCGATACGCAGTATTTT. It specifies CASSFTGGVDTQYF.

The chain links TRBV19 to TRBJ2-1; the D is unclear. CDR1 and CDR2 from the germline V gene are LNHDA and SQIVND (reference sequence). This CDR3 has 14 residues. V was shortened by 3 bases and J by 8 bases, with 14 bases between the two germline ends. The CDR3 nucleotides are TGTGCCAGTAGTATTCGCGGCCTGAGCCATGAGCAGTTCTTC. Amino acid sequence: CASSIRGLSHEQFF. Variable domain in full (rest from reference TRBV19 and TRBJ2-1): DGGITQSPKYLFRKEGQNVTLSCEQNLNHDAMYWYRQDPGQGLRLIYYSQIVNDFQKGDIAEGYSVSREKKESFPLTVTSAQKNPTAFYLCASSIRGLSHEQFFGPGTRLTVL.

J is TRBJ2-1 and V is TRBV6-5; D gene unclear. V was trimmed by 5 bases and J by 1 base, leaving 3 bases between them. Germline CDR1 MNHEY, CDR2 SVGAGI. The CDR3 loop spans 12 amino acids. The CDR3 is CASSRSYNEQFF. The CDR3 DNA is TGTGCCAGCAGTCGTTCCTACAATGAGCAGTTCTTC.

This rearrangement joins TRBV10-3 to TRBJ2-7; 8 bases fit TRBD1. The CDR3 loop spans 12 amino acids. The V gene end was trimmed by 2 bases and the J gene end by 13 bases; junction bases not matched to a gene: 7. Germline CDR1 ENHRY, CDR2 SYGVKD. The CDR3 DNA reads as TGTGCCATCAGTGAGAACAGGGGGAACGAATACTTC. Its translation: CAISENRGNEYF.

The CDR3 DNA is TGCAGTGCAGGGATGAAAACAGGGAAGTTTAACTATGGCTACACCTTC. This sequence encodes CSAGMKTGKFNYGYTF. V gene TRBV20-1 combines with J gene TRBJ1-2; weak D call: TRBD1 (6 bases). There are 16 residues in the CDR3. CDR1 and CDR2 (germline): DFQATT, SNEGSKA (reference sequence). V lost 6 bases and J 1 base, leaving 21 bases between the germline ends.

V and J are TRBV4-1 and TRBJ2-5; a possible D gene is TRBD1 (6 bases). This CDR3 region has 14 residues. Germline V gene sequence: CDR1 MGHRA, CDR2 YSYEKL. V lost 2 bases to trimming and J lost 4 bases, with 11 bases between them. The CDR3 region is CASSQITGPETQYF. In DNA, the CDR3 is TGCGCCAGCAGCCAAATAACAGGGCCAGAGACCCAGTACTTC.

The chain combines TRBV19 with TRBJ2-1, with 7 bases matching TRBD2. This CDR3 has 16 residues. The germline CDR1 and CDR2 sequences are LNHDA and SQIVND (reference sequence). The V gene end was trimmed by 0 bases and the J gene end by 2 bases; junction bases not matched to a gene: 4. CDR3 residues: CASSIDRAGPYNEQFF. CDR3 DNA sequence: TGTGCCAGTAGTATAGACCGAGCGGGACCCTACAATGAGCAGTTCTTC. The complete variable domain, with remaining parts taken from reference TRBV19 and TRBJ2-1, reads DGGITQSPKYLFRKEGQNVTLSCEQNLNHDAMYWYRQDPGQGLRLIYYSQIVNDFQKGDIAEGYSVSREKKESFPLTVTSAQKNPTAFYLCASSIDRAGPYNEQFFGPGTRLTVL.

This chain uses TRBV6-2 or TRBV6-3 with TRBJ2-1, with TRBD2 as a possible D gene (5 bases). The CDR3 contains 16 residues. Germline V CDR1 and CDR2: MNHEY, SVGEGT. Trimming shortened V by 9 bases and J by 3 bases, and 21 bases separated the two germline ends. CDR3 region: CASSPSPSGYYNEQFF. The CDR3 DNA reads as TGTGCCAGTAGTCCCTCCCCGAGCGGATACTACAATGAGCAGTTCTTC.

CDR3 DNA: TGTGCCAGCAGTTTGTACGGACCGAGAAATGAAAAACTGTTTTTT. Its protein product is CASSLYGPRNEKLFF. The V call is TRBV28, the J call TRBJ1-4; D gene ambiguous. Trimming pared 3 bases from V and 5 bases from J, leaving 13 bases between. Germline values: CDR1 MDHEN, CDR2 SYDVKM. The CDR3 spans 15 residues.

This clonotype has a count of ten or more. The rearrangement links TRBV6-1 to TRBJ2-7, with unresolved D. This CDR3 spans 13 amino acids. The V gene lost 1 base and the J gene lost 7 bases, with 11 bases spanning the gap. The germline V gene encodes CDR1 MNHNS and CDR2 SASEGT. The CDR3 sequence: CASSEGVSREQYF. In DNA, the CDR3 is TGTGCCAGCAGTGAAGGGGTATCTCGGGAGCAGTACTTC.

This clonotype has at least ten counts. The CDR3 reads CSAMAGLYNEQFF. CDR3 DNA: TGCAGTGCTATGGCGGGGCTCTACAATGAGCAGTTCTTC. This chain links TRBV20-1 with TRBJ2-1; tentative D call: TRBD2 (6 bases). Per the germline V gene, CDR1 is DFQATT and CDR2 is SNEGSKA (reference sequence). Deletions cut 4 bases from V and 3 bases from J, with 10 bases between. The CDR3 runs 13 residues.

Regarding this clonotype: This may come from a read error, since a much larger clone is one base off. The CDR3 DNA follows: TGCAGTGCTAGAACTATCGGGATAGATACGCAGTATTTT. Protein: CSARTIGIDTQYF. This chain joins TRBV20-1 and TRBJ2-3; TRBD2 is a possible D gene (5 bases). CDR1 is DFQATT, CDR2 SNEGSKA, per germline (reference sequence). Deletions cut 2 bases from V and 5 bases from J, with 11 bases between. The CDR3 loop spans 13 amino acids.

V and J are TRBV2 and TRBJ1-5, with D unclear. This CDR3 has 15 amino acids. Germline V gene sequence: CDR1 SNHLY, CDR2 FYNNEI. Trimming stripped 4 bases from V and 0 bases from J, with 10 bases between. CDR3 protein: CASSASRISNQPQHF. DNA of the CDR3: TGTGCCAGCAGTGCTTCACGGATTAGCAATCAGCCCCAGCATTTT.

The DNA of the CDR3 is TGTGCCAGCAGCTTAGTCGCGGGACTAGTGTTCTTC. This codes for CASSLVAGLVFF. The chain joins TRBV7-2 to TRBJ2-1; TRBD2 agrees at 8 bases. The CDR3 loop spans 12 amino acids. CDR1 SGHTA and CDR2 FQGNSA come from the germline V gene. V trimming: 1 base; J trimming: 15 bases; junction bases outside the gene matches: 5.